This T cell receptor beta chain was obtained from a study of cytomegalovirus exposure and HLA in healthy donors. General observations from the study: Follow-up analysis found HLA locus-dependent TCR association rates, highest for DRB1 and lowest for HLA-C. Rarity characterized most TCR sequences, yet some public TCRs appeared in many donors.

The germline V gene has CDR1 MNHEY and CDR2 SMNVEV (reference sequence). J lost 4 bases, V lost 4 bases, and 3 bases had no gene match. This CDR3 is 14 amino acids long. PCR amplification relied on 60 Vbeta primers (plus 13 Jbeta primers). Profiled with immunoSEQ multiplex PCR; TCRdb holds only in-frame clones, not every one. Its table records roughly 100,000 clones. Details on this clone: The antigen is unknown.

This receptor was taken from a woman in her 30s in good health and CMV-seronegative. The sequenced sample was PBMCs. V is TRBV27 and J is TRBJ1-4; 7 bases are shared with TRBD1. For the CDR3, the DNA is TGTGCCAGCAGTTCCGGGACAGTTAATGAAAAACTGTTTTTT. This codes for CASSSGTVNEKLFF.